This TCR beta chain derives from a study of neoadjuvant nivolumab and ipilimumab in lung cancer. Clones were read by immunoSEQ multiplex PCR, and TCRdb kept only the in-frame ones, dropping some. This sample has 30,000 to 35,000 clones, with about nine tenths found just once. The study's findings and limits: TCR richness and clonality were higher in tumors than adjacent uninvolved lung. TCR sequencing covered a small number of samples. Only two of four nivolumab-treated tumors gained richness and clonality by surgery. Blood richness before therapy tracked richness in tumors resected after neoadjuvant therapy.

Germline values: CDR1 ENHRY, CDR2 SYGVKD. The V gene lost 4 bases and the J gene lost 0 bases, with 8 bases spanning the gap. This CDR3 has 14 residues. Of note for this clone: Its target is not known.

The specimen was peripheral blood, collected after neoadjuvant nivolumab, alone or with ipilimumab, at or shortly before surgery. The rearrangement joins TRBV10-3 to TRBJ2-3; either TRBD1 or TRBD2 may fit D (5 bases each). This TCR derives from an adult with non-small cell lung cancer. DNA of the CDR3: TGTGCCATCAGTGGGGGACGGAGCACAGATACGCAGTATTTT. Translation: CAISGGRSTDTQYF.